This is a list of T cell receptor beta chains from one sample in a study of T-cell reconstitution after alpha-beta-depleted transplantation in children. One entry per CDR3 protein, called by TCRdb with MiXCR from the PCR reads. The sample shows 120,000 or so distinct CDR3 sequences, about 21% of them seen only once. Sequenced here: PBMCs, mostly from graft donor cells, sampled 180 days after TCRalphabeta/CD19-depleted stem cell transplant. Receptors were obtained from a male patient aged 2 to 10 who had a stem cell transplant for chronic granulomatous disease, so the T cells may come from the graft donor. Both conserved end residues are part of each CDR3. D genes are given only for firm matches. Some rows have no size entry. The others give once, few or many, or a class for an expanded clone.

j_call	clone_size	v_call	d_call	cdr3_length	cdr3_nt	cdr3_aa
TRBJ2-1	NA	TRBV20-1	NA	9	TGCAGCCCCCCGGGGGAGCAGTTCTTC	CSPPGEQFF
TRBJ2-2	NA	TRBV20-1	NA	16	TGCAGTGCTAGACTGAATTTGGGGTGGAACACCGGGGAGCTGTTTTTT	CSARLNLGWNTGELFF
TRBJ2-7	NA	TRBV3-1	TRBD1	14	TGTGCCAGCAGCCCAGCCGACAGGGGAGGCGAGCAGTACTTC	CASSPADRGGEQYF
TRBJ2-5	many	TRBV3-1	TRBD2	14	TGTGCCAGCAGCCGGACTAGCGGCAAAGAGACCCAGTACTTC	CASSRTSGKETQYF
TRBJ2-7	NA	TRBV12-3/TRBV12-4	NA	11	TGTGCCACCTCCTTGGCCGGCGAGCAGTACTTC	CATSLAGEQYF
TRBJ1-1	many	TRBV29-1	NA	14	TGCAGCGCTGCAGGCCACCCGATGAACACTGAAGCTTTCTTT	CSAAGHPMNTEAFF
TRBJ2-7	NA	TRBV4-1	NA	15	TGCGCCAGCAGCCATGTGGCTATAGGGACCTACGAGCAGTACTTC	CASSHVAIGTYEQYF
TRBJ2-3	few	TRBV9	TRBD2	19	TGTGCCAGCAGCGTAGAAAGCGGGATCACTACTCGGGGCACAGATACGCAGTATTTT	CASSVESGITTRGTDTQYF
TRBJ2-5	NA	TRBV15	TRBD2	16	TGTGCCACCAGCAGAGATCGAACTAGCGGACGTGGGACCCAGTACTTC	CATSRDRTSGRGTQYF
TRBJ2-1	many	TRBV12-3/TRBV12-4	TRBD2	19	TGTGCCAGCAGTTCCCCGGGACTAGCGGGAGGGAAGGTCTACAATGAGCAGTTCTTC	CASSSPGLAGGKVYNEQFF
TRBJ2-7	many	TRBV5-5	NA	16	TGTGCCAGCAGCCGCCGAGGTGGAGGAGATTCGATCGAGCAGTACTTC	CASSRRGGGDSIEQYF
TRBJ2-2	few	TRBV7-6	NA	17	TGTGCCAGCAGCAGTCTGGTGGGCAGAACGAACACCGGGGAGCTGTTTTTT	CASSSLVGRTNTGELFF
TRBJ1-1	NA	TRBV29-1	NA	12	TGCAGCGTGCGAGGTGGGGTCACTGAAGCTTTCTTT	CSVRGGVTEAFF
TRBJ1-1	NA	TRBV12-3/TRBV12-4	NA	11	TGTGCCAGCAGCCCTGGGCCTCTAGCTTTCTTT	CASSPGPLAFF
TRBJ2-3	many	TRBV5-5	TRBD1	15	TGTGCCAGCACCCCCTGGGACAGGGATCAAGATACGCAGTATTTT	CASTPWDRDQDTQYF
TRBJ2-1	NA	TRBV27	NA	15	TGTGCCAGCAGTTTAGGGGGGAGCTTTGGCAATGAGCAGTTCTTC	CASSLGGSFGNEQFF
TRBJ2-3	few	TRBV27	NA	16	TGTGCCAGCAGTTTATTGGGGCTGGGGAACACAGATACGCAGTATTTT	CASSLLGLGNTDTQYF